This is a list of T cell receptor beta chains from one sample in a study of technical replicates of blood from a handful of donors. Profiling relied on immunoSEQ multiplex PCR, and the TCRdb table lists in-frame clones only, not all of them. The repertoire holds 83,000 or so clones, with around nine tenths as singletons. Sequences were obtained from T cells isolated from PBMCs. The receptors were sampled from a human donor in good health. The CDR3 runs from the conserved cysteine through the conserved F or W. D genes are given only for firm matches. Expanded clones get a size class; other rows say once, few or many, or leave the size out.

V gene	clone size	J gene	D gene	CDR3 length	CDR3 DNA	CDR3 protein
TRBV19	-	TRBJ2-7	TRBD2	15	TGTGCCAGTAGTATCCCACTAGCGGGAATAGACGAGCAGTACTTC	CASSIPLAGIDEQYF
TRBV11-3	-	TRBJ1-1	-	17	TGTGCCAGCAGCTTTTCTACAATGGGCCTGCCGAACACTGAAGCTTTCTTT	CASSFSTMGLPNTEAFF
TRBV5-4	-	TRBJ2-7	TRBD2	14	TGTGCCAGCGAACTAGCGGGGAACTCCTACGAGCAGTACTTC	CASELAGNSYEQYF
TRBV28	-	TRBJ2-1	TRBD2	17	TGTGCCAGCAGCCCCCCTAGCGGGAGTGTCGTTAACGATGAGCAGTTCTTC	CASSPPSGSVVNDEQFF
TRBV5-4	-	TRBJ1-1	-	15	TGTGCCAGCAGCTTTGGATCTACAGGGAACACTGAAGCTTTCTTT	CASSFGSTGNTEAFF
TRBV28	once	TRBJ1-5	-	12	TGTGCCAGCAGCCTTCAGGGGCAGCCCCAGCATTTT	CASSLQGQPQHF
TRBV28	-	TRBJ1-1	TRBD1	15	TGTGCCAGCAGTCTCGGGGACAGGTGGGACACTGAAGCTTTCTTT	CASSLGDRWDTEAFF
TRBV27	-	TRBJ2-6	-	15	TGTGCCAGCAGTTTACGGGTGTCTGGGGCCAACGTCCTGACTTTC	CASSLRVSGANVLTF
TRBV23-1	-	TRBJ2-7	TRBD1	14	TGCGCCAGCAGCTTCACAGGGGGCGGGTACGAGCAGTACTTC	CASSFTGGGYEQYF
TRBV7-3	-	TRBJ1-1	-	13	TGTGCCAGCAGCTTTTATCTAAACACTGAAGCTTTCTTT	CASSFYLNTEAFF
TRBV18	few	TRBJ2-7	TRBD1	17	TGTGCCAGCTCACCACTTTCCCTCCGGGACAGGGGTTACGAGCAGTACTTC	CASSPLSLRDRGYEQYF
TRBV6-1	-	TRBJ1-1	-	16	TGTGCCAGCAGTGAACCTCCCCTACAGGCGAACACTGAAGCTTTCTTT	CASSEPPLQANTEAFF
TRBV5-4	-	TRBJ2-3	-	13	TGTGCCAGCAGGTCAGGGGGCACAGATACGCAGTATTTT	CASRSGGTDTQYF
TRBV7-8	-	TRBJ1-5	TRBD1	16	TGTGCCAGCAGCTTAGTGGAGACAGGGAGCAATCAGCCCCAGCATTTT	CASSLVETGSNQPQHF
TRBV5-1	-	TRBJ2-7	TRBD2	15	TGCGCCAGCAGCTTGGTGGTAGCGGGAGCGTACGAGCAGTACTTC	CASSLVVAGAYEQYF
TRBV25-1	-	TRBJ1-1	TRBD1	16	TGTGCCAGCAGTAGGAATTCAGGGGGCCGAGAAACTGAAGCTTTCTTT	CASSRNSGGRETEAFF
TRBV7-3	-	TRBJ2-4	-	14	TGTGCCAGCAGTGCAGGGCTCGCCAAAAACATTCAGTACTTC	CASSAGLAKNIQYF
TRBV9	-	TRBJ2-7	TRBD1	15	TGTGCCAGCAGCGTAGGACAGGGGGCCGGGTACGAGCAGTACTTC	CASSVGQGAGYEQYF
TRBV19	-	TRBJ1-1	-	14	TGTGCCAGTAGTATCGGTCCCTCGAACACTGAAGCTTTCTTT	CASSIGPSNTEAFF
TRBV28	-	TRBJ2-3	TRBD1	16	TGTGCCAGCAGTTCAGCCCGGGACAGGGACACAGATACGCAGTATTTT	CASSSARDRDTDTQYF
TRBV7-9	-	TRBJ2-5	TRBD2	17	TGTGCCAGCAGCCCCCACCTTGGGCGGGAGGACCAAGAGACCCAGTACTTC	CASSPHLGREDQETQYF
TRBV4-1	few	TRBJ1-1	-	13	TGCGCCAGCAGCCAAGTGTATTCAGGTGAAGCTTTCTTT	CASSQVYSGEAFF
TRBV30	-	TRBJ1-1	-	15	TGTGCCTGGAGTACCGTTGACGGGGGAAACACTGAAGCTTTCTTT	CAWSTVDGGNTEAFF
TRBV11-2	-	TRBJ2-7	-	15	TGTGCCAGCAGCTTAGCCGGGACTGCCTCATACGAGCAGTACTTC	CASSLAGTASYEQYF
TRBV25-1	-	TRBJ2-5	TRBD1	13	TGTGCCAGCAGTGGGACAGGGGTTGAGACCCAGTACTTC	CASSGTGVETQYF
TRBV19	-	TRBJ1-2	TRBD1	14	TGTGCCAGTAGCCCCGGAGGGACAGACTATGGCTACACCTTC	CASSPGGTDYGYTF
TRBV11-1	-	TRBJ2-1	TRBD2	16	TGTGCCAGCAGCGGCAGCGGGGTAGGATTTAACAATGAGCAGTTCTTC	CASSGSGVGFNNEQFF
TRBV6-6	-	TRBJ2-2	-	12	TGTGCCAGCAGTACGCCAGTCGGGGAGCTGTTTTTT	CASSTPVGELFF
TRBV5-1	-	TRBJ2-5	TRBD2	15	TGCGCCAGCAGCGGCGGGACTAGCGGTGGTGAGACCCAGTACTTC	CASSGGTSGGETQYF
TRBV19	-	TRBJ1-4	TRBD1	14	TGTGCCAGTAGTATCTTCCAGGGGGGTGAAAAACTGTTTTTT	CASSIFQGGEKLFF
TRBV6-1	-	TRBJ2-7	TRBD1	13	TGTGCCAGCGGACCGACAGGGGTCGGCGAGCAGTACTTC	CASGPTGVGEQYF
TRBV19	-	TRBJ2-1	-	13	TGTGCCAGTAGTACCAACGGGAGAAATGAGCAGTTCTTC	CASSTNGRNEQFF